Included here is one T cell receptor (beta chain) sequence, with context. In germline, CDR1 is MDHEN, CDR2 SYDVKM. CDR3 length: 18 amino acids. The J segment lost 4 bases and the V segment lost 5 bases, leaving 12 bases of the junction unmatched. Original data processing: Quantification of nucleated cells was approximated via reference gene primer amplification. The table came from immunoSEQ multiplex PCR; TCRdb's copy has only in-frame clones and leaves some out. That table furnishes V, J and clone size, whereas the DNA furnished D and trimming. Among fewer than 200,000 clones listed, over 75% were seen once. This entry belongs to a study of blood T cell repertoires in COVID-19.

Sequenced: PBMCs or T cells enriched from blood (not recorded which). The TCR sequence derives from a woman younger than 35 who had recovered from COVID-19. V usage is TRBV28 and J usage is TRBJ2-1; 12 nucleotides agree with TRBD2. The chain's CDR3 is CASSTFSVGLAGYNEQFF. For the CDR3, the DNA is TGTGCCAGCAGTACCTTCTCTGTAGGACTAGCGGGGTACAATGAGCAGTTCTTC. Looking up the rest from reference TRBV28 and TRBJ2-1 gives the full variable domain: DVKVTQSSRYLVKRTGEKVFLECVQDMDHENMFWYRQDPGLGLRLIYFSYDVKMKEKGDIPEGYSVSREKKERFSLILESASTNQTSMYLCASSTFSVGLAGYNEQFFGPGTRLTVL.